This record concerns one T cell receptor (beta chain) sequence. V shed 9 bases, J shed 1 base, and the junction held 6 bases outside the gene matches. Germline loops: CDR1 LGHDT, CDR2 YNNKEL (reference sequence). The CDR3 has 13 residues. The sample originates from a study of control samples from healthy donors and cancer patients. Only in-frame clones appear in the TCRdb table, and some are missing; sequencing was by immunoSEQ multiplex PCR. The data contain about 82,000 clones, roughly 93% of them singletons. The sequenced sample consisted of blood. The rearrangement links TRBV3-1 (or the pseudogene TRBV3-2) to TRBJ2-7, with 7 nucleotides matching TRBD1. The source of this sequence is a woman aged 18-29 years in good health. CDR3 in amino acids: CASGRQGSYEQYF. Written as DNA, the CDR3 is TGTGCCAGTGGGCGACAGGGTTCCTACGAGCAGTACTTC.